These 22 T cell receptor beta chains came from one sample sequenced in a study of cytomegalovirus exposure and HLA in healthy donors. Primers included in the PCR were 60 Vbeta and 13 Jbeta primers. Sequencing was performed with immunoSEQ multiplex PCR; in TCRdb, only in-frame clones are kept and a portion is missing. The profile shows 64,000 or so clones, roughly two thirds of them singletons. Sequenced: PBMCs. The receptors derive from a man aged 35 to 55 in good health and CMV-seropositive.

This chain joins TRBV4-3 and TRBJ1-5; D is undetermined. The length of the CDR3 is 14 residues. Between the trimmed V and J ends, which lost 0 bases and 1 base, there was a span of 4 bases. Germline-derived CDR1 and CDR2 are LGHNA and YSLEER. The CDR3 reads CASSQDRSNQPQHF. The CDR3 nucleotides are TGCGCCAGCAGCCAAGATCGGAGCAATCAGCCCCAGCATTTT.

In its sample, this clone was seen once. This chain uses TRBV9 with TRBJ1-5; D not certain. Deletions cut 0 bases from V and 5 bases from J, with 6 bases between. The CDR3 contains 13 residues. From germline, CDR1 is SGDLS and CDR2 YYNGEE. CDR3 sequence (DNA): TGTGCCAGCAGCGTAGATACGGATCAGCCCCAGCATTTT. It translates to CASSVDTDQPQHF.

This clone was counted a few times. The V gene is TRBV6-5, the J gene TRBJ2-5; 9 bases agree with TRBD1. V trimming: 4 bases; J trimming: 5 bases; junction bases outside the gene matches: 11. CDR3 length: 16 amino acids. Germline assignment: CDR1 MNHEY and CDR2 SVGAGI. CDR3 coding DNA: TGTGCCAGCAGTTCACTTACAGGGGGCGCCTCGGAGACCCAGTACTTC. It encodes CASSSLTGGASETQYF.

This clone was detected only a few times. The chain couples TRBV28 to TRBJ1-1, with D perhaps TRBD1 (6 bases). V was clipped by 9 bases and J by 6 bases, with 20 bases between them. CDR1 is MDHEN and CDR2 is SYDVKM in the germline V gene. This CDR3 region has 14 residues. Here the CDR3 DNA reads TGTGCCAGTTCTGCTAGGGGGGGGTCGTCTGAAGCTTTCTTT. Amino acids: CASSARGGSSEAFF.

This clone has just a few counts. The chain carries TRBV11-2 and TRBJ1-4; no clear D. The germline V and J ends were trimmed by 6 bases and 8 bases, with 19 bases remaining between them. The CDR3 sequence is 15 residues long. Germline V lookup: CDR1 SGHAT, CDR2 FQNNGV. The CDR3 DNA sequence: TGTGCCAGCAGTTTTAACGAACGGGGAAGAGAAAAACTGTTTTTT. This encodes CASSFNERGREKLFF.

The chain couples TRBV2 to TRBJ1-2; 8 bases map to TRBD1. The CDR3 runs 17 residues. From germline, CDR1 is SNHLY and CDR2 FYNNEI. V dropped 0 bases and J dropped 2; count of bases not matched to a gene: 8. DNA of the CDR3: TGTGCCAGCAGTGAAGCGCGGACAGGGCCTTTCAACTATGGCTACACCTTC. As protein: CASSEARTGPFNYGYTF.

V gene TRBV5-1 combines with J gene TRBJ2-3; 8 bases align to TRBD1. The CDR3 length is 13 residues. V gave up 3 bases and J gave up 3 bases; unmatched junction bases: 0. Germline V gene sequence: CDR1 SGHRS, CDR2 YFSETQ. The CDR3 here is CASSWTGTDTQYF. For the CDR3, the DNA is TGCGCCAGCAGCTGGACAGGGACAGATACGCAGTATTTT.

This chain links TRBV13 with TRBJ1-1; 7 nucleotides match TRBD1. In germline, CDR1 is PRHDT, CDR2 FYEKMQ (reference sequence). The CDR3 runs 16 residues. The V segment lost 2 bases and the J segment 4 bases; nucleotides outside the gene matches: 10. CDR3 residues: CASSLMSWQGGTEAFF. DNA of the CDR3: TGTGCCAGCAGCTTAATGTCATGGCAGGGGGGCACTGAAGCTTTCTTT. Full variable domain (remainder filled in from reference TRBV13 and TRBJ1-1): AAGVIQSPRHLIKEKRETATLKCYPIPRHDTVYWYQQGPGQDPQFLISFYEKMQSDKGSIPDRFSAQQFSDYHSELNMSSLELGDSALYFCASSLMSWQGGTEAFFGQGTRLTVV.

The chain combines TRBV2 with TRBJ1-2, with 7 bases that match TRBD1. The CDR3 is 16 amino acids. Germline assignment: CDR1 SNHLY and CDR2 FYNNEI. J gave up 8 bases and V 2 bases, and 14 bases lay outside the gene matches. DNA of the CDR3: TGTGCCAGCAGTGAACGGGGACCACAGGGGATTGGGGGCTACACCTTC. Its translation: CASSERGPQGIGGYTF.

There are a few counts of this clone. The chain couples TRBV19 to TRBJ2-5; 9 bases fit TRBD1. CDR1 and CDR2 (germline): LNHDA, SQIVND (reference sequence). J was trimmed by 2 bases and V by 7 bases; bases with no gene match: 11. The CDR3 has 16 residues. DNA for the CDR3: TGTGCCAGTACCCCCGGGACAGGGTACGGGCAAGAGACCCAGTACTTC. This codes for CASTPGTGYGQETQYF.

This clone has a handful of counts. J is TRBJ1-6 and V is TRBV11-2; D not resolved. Germline assignment: CDR1 SGHAT and CDR2 FQNNGV. The CDR3 covers 15 residues. V was pared by 1 base and J by 7 bases, with 11 bases between. Written as DNA, the CDR3 is TGTGCCAGCAGCTTAGTGTCCGTGAGGAATTCACCCCTCCACTTT. As protein: CASSLVSVRNSPLHF.

This clone was counted between two and nine times. The V and J genes are TRBV7-3 and TRBJ1-2, with D possibly TRBD1 on 5 matching bases. The V gene's germline CDR1 is SGHTA and CDR2 FQGTGA. The CDR3 is 14 residues long. The ends were cut back, 5 bases at V and 8 bases at J, with 18 bases in the middle. The CDR3 loop is CASSPTTGTEGYTF. The CDR3, as DNA: TGTGCCAGCAGCCCGACAACAGGAACGGAGGGCTACACCTTC.

This chain links TRBV5-4 with TRBJ1-3; 7 nucleotides agree with TRBD1. J gave up 6 bases and V 4 bases, and 10 bases lay outside the gene matches. There are 15 residues in the CDR3. Germline CDR1 is SGHNT and CDR2 is YYREEE (reference sequence). CDR3 region: CASSAGQQGKNTIYF. In nucleotides, the CDR3 is TGTGCCAGCAGCGCGGGACAGCAAGGGAAAAACACCATATATTTT.

The rearrangement links TRBV5-4 to TRBJ2-7, with 8 bases fitting TRBD2. Germline V gene sequence: CDR1 SGHNT, CDR2 YYREEE (reference sequence). V lost 0 bases and J lost 7; bases outside the gene matches: 9. CDR3 size: 15 residues. The CDR3 nucleotides are TGTGCCAGCAGCTTGGATGGCGGGAGGATAGGGGAGCAGTACTTC. This gives the protein CASSLDGGRIGEQYF.

Only one count was recorded for this clone. CDR3 region: CASSPSLQGAPMGGYTF. The CDR3 DNA sequence: TGTGCCAGCAGCCCGTCCCTCCAGGGGGCGCCTATGGGGGGCTACACCTTC. The chain links TRBV5-6 to TRBJ1-2; 8 bases are shared with TRBD1. The CDR3 has 17 residues. Germline lookup yields CDR1 SGHDT and CDR2 YYEEEE. V shed 4 bases, J shed 8 bases, and the junction held 19 bases outside the gene matches.

The chain is built from TRBV7-2 and TRBJ1-5; D perhaps matches TRBD1 (6 bases). The CDR3 sequence is 15 residues long. Germline V CDR1 and CDR2: SGHTA, FQGNSA. Trimming removed 5 bases from V and 3 bases from J, with 14 bases in between. CDR3 sequence (DNA): TGTGCCAGCAGCGAGCAAACAGGGCCCAATCAGCCCCAGCATTTT. It translates to CASSEQTGPNQPQHF.

This clone was recorded once. The chain has TRBV29-1 and TRBJ2-5, with 10 bases lining up with TRBD1. TRBJ2-7 explains the end of the DNA better; the J call may be wrong. The germline CDR1 and CDR2 sequences are SQVTM and ANQGSEA. The CDR3 totals 13 residues. The CDR3 DNA is TGCAGCGCTAGGGGACAGGGGCCCTACGAGCAGTACTTC. Translating it yields CSARGQGPYEQYF.

The chain uses TRBV6-5 and TRBJ1-2; 9 bases map to TRBD1. Germline V gives CDR1 MNHEY, CDR2 SVGAGI. The CDR3 consists of 13 residues. V lost 8 bases and J lost 4; bases outside the gene matches: 5. The CDR3 sequence: CASGRQGGYGYTF. The CDR3 DNA is TGTGCCAGCGGGAGACAGGGGGGCTATGGCTACACCTTC.

The chain uses TRBV7-2 and TRBJ2-7; D uncertain. The V end lost 1 base, the J end lost 0 bases, and 10 bases lay between the germline ends. Germline V lookup: CDR1 SGHTA, CDR2 FQGNSA. This CDR3 spans 15 amino acids. In DNA, the CDR3 is TGTGCCAGCAGCTTAGGTAGCCAAATCTCCTACGAGCAGTACTTC. Protein: CASSLGSQISYEQYF. Full variable domain (outside the CDR3, taken from reference TRBV7-2 and TRBJ2-7): GAGVSQSPSNKVTEKGKDVELRCDPISGHTALYWYRQSLGQGLEFLIYFQGNSAPDKSGLPSDRFSAERTGGSVSTLTIQRTQQEDSAVYLCASSLGSQISYEQYFGPGTRLTVT.

The J gene is TRBJ1-1, the V gene TRBV1; the table names TRBD1, a call not compared with the DNA. TRBV1 is recorded as a pseudogene. This CDR3 spans 15 amino acids. The CDR3 DNA reads as TGCACCAGCAGTCTTCCGCACAGGGGGCGCACTGAAGCTTTCTTT. This sequence encodes CTSSLPHRGRTEAFF.

CDR3 bases: TGTGCCAGCAGCAAAGCCCGGACAAGCCAAGAGACCCAGTACTTC. Amino acid sequence: CASSKARTSQETQYF. This chain links TRBV21-1 with TRBJ2-5; the listed D gene, TRBD1, was not tested against the DNA. TRBV21-1 is described as a pseudogene. CDR3 length: 15 residues.

The chain employs TRBV5-4 and TRBJ2-3; the match to TRBD2 covers 11 bases. Germline loops: CDR1 SGHNT, CDR2 YYREEE (reference sequence). V shed 2 bases, J shed 5 bases, and the junction held 10 bases outside the gene matches. The CDR3 runs to 17 residues. The DNA of the CDR3 is TGTGCCAGCAGCTTTCGGTTAGCGGGGGGGCGGGGAGATACGCAGTATTTT. The encoded protein is CASSFRLAGGRGDTQYF.